This T cell receptor beta chain was retrieved from a study of T cells in Graves' hyperthyroidism and ophthalmopathy. This clonotype showed up just a few times. Antigen: not known. Study findings and constraints: Most clonotypes expanded in thyroid above 0.001 were likewise present in blood.

This CDR3 is built from 16 residues. Trimming took 6 bases from V and 6 from J, leaving 20 bases between them. Germline V lookup: CDR1 SEHNR, CDR2 FQNEAQ (reference sequence). Hyperthyroidism was newly diagnosed in patients aged 18 to 65 (duration under 2 months). The blood sample predates any ophthalmopathy symptoms, coming from first hyperthyroidism diagnosis. The investigators amplified TCR beta CDR3 regions from RNA transcripts. Using the HTBI primer set, a first-round RT-PCR was run on the TCR CDR3. Via MiXCR, TCRdb re-called the multiplex PCR reads, giving one row per CDR3 protein. Of 730,000 or so distinct CDR3 sequences listed, around a sixth were seen once; the top ten hold approximately 15%.

V and J are TRBV7-9 and TRBJ1-4, with a weak D call TRBD1 (5 bases). This sequence originates from a woman in her fifties or sixties with Graves' hyperthyroidism that later progressed to Graves' ophthalmopathy. The source material was blood. The CDR3 loop is CASSSPREGLHEKLFF. The CDR3 DNA is TGTGCCAGCAGTTCCCCACGGGAGGGGCTTCATGAAAAACTGTTTTTT.